This T cell receptor beta chain originates from a study of blood T cell repertoires in COVID-19. The wider study: Acute and convalescent COVID-19 specimens originated in the United States, Italy and Spain. The cDNA or gDNA used as material had been derived from T cells, B-cell-depleted T cells, or PBMCs.

CDR1 and CDR2 (germline): LGHDT, YNNKEL (reference sequence). V dropped 6 bases and J dropped 4; count of bases not matched to a gene: 9. The CDR3 has 18 residues. How the authors handled the data: Nucleated cell counts were estimated from reference gene primer amplification. Profiling relied on immunoSEQ multiplex PCR, and the TCRdb table lists in-frame clones only, not all of them. V, J and clone size are taken as reported in that table, and D and trimming were inferred from the DNA itself. This sample has about 210,000 clones, with roughly 86% found just once. This receptor was obtained from a woman between 45 and 60 years old with active or convalescent COVID-19. What was sequenced was peripheral blood. The rearrangement uses TRBV3-1 (or the pseudogene TRBV3-2) and TRBJ2-2; 15 nucleotides match TRBD2. The CDR3 reads CASRPGLAGGEGTGELFF. CDR3 in DNA: TGTGCCAGCAGGCCCGGACTAGCGGGAGGGGAGGGCACCGGGGAGCTGTTTTTT.